This T cell receptor (beta chain) derives from a study of Graves' ophthalmopathy and Graves' hyperthyroidism. This clonotype was counted many times. Losses at the gene ends were 6 bases for V and 4 bases for J; bases not matched to a gene: 1. The CDR3 sequence is 13 residues long. Amplification of TCR beta CDR3 regions used RNA transcripts. RT-PCR in the first round used HTBI primers; a second-round multiplex PCR followed. TCRdb re-analysed the multiplex PCR reads in MiXCR, keeping a single row per CDR3 protein. Here the sample spans hundreds of thousands of distinct CDR3 sequences, about a fifth being singletons.

The chain combines TRBV12-3 or TRBV12-4 with TRBJ1-2; TRBD1 matches 11 bases. Sequenced material: peripheral blood. The sequence came from a woman aged 18 to 35 with stable Graves' hyperthyroidism. Some clones in this sample may be carry-over from other donors' samples. CDR3 sequence reads: CASRGQGVYGYTF. Written as DNA, the CDR3 is TGTGCCAGCAGGGGACAGGGGGTCTATGGCTACACCTTC.